The TCR beta chain described here comes from a study of OX40 agonist ivuxolimab in advanced cancers. Clones were sequenced by immunoSEQ multiplex PCR, and TCRdb holds only the in-frame ones, with some missing. The table records around 89,000 clones, roughly 90% of them present only once. Of note for this clone: Its antigen is undetermined.

Germline CDR1 is SGHNT and CDR2 is YYREEE (reference sequence). The CDR3 sequence is 13 residues long. With 4 bases removed from V and 9 bases from J, the gap between germline ends came to 14 bases. Study-wide points: Still undetermined is the antigen specificity of the expanded peripheral T cells.

This chain uses TRBV5-4 with TRBJ1-3, with D perhaps TRBD1 (6 bases). The sequence came from an adult with an advanced solid tumor such as melanoma, head and neck, liver or kidney cancer. The source material was CD4+ or CD8+ T cells sorted from blood, sampled in a trial of the OX40 agonist ivuxolimab. CDR3 region: CASSVGGEPTIYF. Written as DNA, the CDR3 is TGTGCCAGCAGCGTAGGGGGGGAACCCACCATATATTTT.